This T cell receptor (beta chain) was recorded in a study of shared clonotypes between healthy human individuals. Naive CD8 populations comprised CD45RO-negative cells positively selected for CCR7, excluding terminally differentiated effector memory CD45RA+ cells. The CDR3 length is 13 residues. CDR1 and CDR2 (germline): MNHEY, SMNVEV (reference sequence). V was trimmed by 3 bases and J by 2 bases, leaving 7 bases between them. To note about this clone: Its antigen is undetermined. The same CDR3 is also encoded by other DNA sequences in this sample.

Study-level findings and limits: Non-shared clonotypes were found to have lower generation probabilities than the clonotypes that were shared by all four of the sorted-subset donors.

Assay: immunoSEQ multiplex PCR; the TCRdb copy retains only in-frame clones and omits some. Altogether roughly 570,000 clones are present, nearly 98% being singletons, with the ten largest covering approximately 0.33%. The J gene is TRBJ1-2, the V gene TRBV27; D is ambiguous. This clonotype originated in a man under 40 in good health. Sample: naive CD8+ T cells sorted from blood. CDR3: CASSFGSNYGYTF. The DNA for the CDR3 is TGTGCCAGCAGTTTTGGAAGCAACTATGGCTACACCTTC.